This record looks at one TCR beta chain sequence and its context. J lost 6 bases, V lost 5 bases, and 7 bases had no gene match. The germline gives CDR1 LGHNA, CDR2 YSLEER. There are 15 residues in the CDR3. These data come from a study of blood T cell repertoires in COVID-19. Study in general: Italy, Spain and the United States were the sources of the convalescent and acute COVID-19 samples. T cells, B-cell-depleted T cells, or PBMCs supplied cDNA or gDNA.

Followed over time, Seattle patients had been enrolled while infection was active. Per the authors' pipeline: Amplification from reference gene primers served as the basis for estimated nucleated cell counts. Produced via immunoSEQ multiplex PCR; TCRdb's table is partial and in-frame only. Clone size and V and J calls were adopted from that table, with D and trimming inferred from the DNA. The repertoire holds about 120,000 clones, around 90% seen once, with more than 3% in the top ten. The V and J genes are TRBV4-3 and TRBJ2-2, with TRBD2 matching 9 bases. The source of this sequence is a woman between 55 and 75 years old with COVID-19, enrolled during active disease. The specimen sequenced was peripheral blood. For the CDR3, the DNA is TGCGCCAGCAGCGTGGCGGGGGGGTGGCCCGGGGAGCTGTTTTTT. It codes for CASSVAGGWPGELFF.